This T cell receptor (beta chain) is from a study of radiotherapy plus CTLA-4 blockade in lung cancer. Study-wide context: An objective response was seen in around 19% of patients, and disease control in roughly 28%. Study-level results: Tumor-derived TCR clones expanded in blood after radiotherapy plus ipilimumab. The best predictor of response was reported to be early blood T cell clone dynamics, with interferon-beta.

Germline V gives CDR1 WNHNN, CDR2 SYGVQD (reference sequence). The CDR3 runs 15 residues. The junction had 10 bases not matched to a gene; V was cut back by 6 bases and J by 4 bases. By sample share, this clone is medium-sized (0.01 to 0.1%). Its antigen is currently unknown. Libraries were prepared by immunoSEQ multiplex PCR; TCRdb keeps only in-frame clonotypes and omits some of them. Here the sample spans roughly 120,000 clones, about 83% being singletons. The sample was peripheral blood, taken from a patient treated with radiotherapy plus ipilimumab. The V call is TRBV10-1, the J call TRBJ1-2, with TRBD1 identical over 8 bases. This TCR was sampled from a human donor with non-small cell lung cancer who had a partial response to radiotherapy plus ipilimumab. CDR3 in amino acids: CASSGDRGRGYGYTF. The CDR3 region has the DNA TGCGCCAGCAGCGGAGACAGGGGACGAGGCTATGGCTACACCTTC.